This entry lists 22 T cell receptor beta chains sequenced from one sample in a study of identical twins. Each CDR3 protein gets one entry after TCRdb re-called the 5' RACE reads with MiXCR. The sample records hundreds of thousands of distinct CDR3 sequences, roughly a quarter being singletons. The sample was also linked to a second study, of T cells expressing NK-cell markers.

The material sequenced was CD4+ T cells sorted from blood. These receptors were obtained from a woman under 30 in good health.

The chain recombines TRBV23-1 with TRBJ1-3, with D perhaps TRBD1 (6 bases). TRBV23-1 is an ORF for which the function is uncertain. Trimming cost V 7 bases and J 0 bases, with 19 bases left between them. The CDR3 length is 17 residues. Here the CDR3 DNA reads TGCGCCAGCACCTTCCGGGACATCACGAGCTCTGGAAACACCATATATTTT. This encodes CASTFRDITSSGNTIYF.

The chain links TRBV15 to TRBJ1-2; perhaps TRBD1 as D (5 bases). Between the trimmed V and J ends, which lost 1 base and 5 bases, there was a span of 11 bases. The CDR3 has 14 residues. Germline values: CDR1 LNHNV, CDR2 YYDKDF (reference sequence). The CDR3, as DNA: TGTGCCACCAGCAGAGCTCTGGAGGGGTATGGCTACACCTTC. Protein: CATSRALEGYGYTF.

This clonotype was recorded a few times. The rearrangement links TRBV12-3 or TRBV12-4 to TRBJ2-2, with TRBD2 matching 7 bases. The length of the CDR3 is 14 residues. The V and J ends lost 7 bases and 3 bases, in that order; junction bases with no gene match: 5. CDR3 coding DNA: TGTGCCAGCAATCGAGCGGGGTACACCGGGGAGCTGTTTTTT. Protein sequence: CASNRAGYTGELFF.

The chain joins TRBV12-3 or TRBV12-4 to TRBJ2-7; TRBD2 matches 10 bases. With 5 bases clipped from V and 3 bases from J, the junction kept 4 bases outside the gene matches. The CDR3 length is 14 residues. CDR3: CASSQRLAGYEQYF. The CDR3 coding sequence is TGTGCCAGCAGTCAACGACTAGCGGGCTACGAGCAGTACTTC.

This clonotype was detected only a few times. This chain links TRBV29-1 with TRBJ1-2; no definite D call. Looked up from germline, CDR1 is SQVTM and CDR2 is ANQGSEA. The CDR3 contains 12 residues. Trimming left V 4 bases short and J 10 bases short, with 16 bases between. This CDR3 reads CSVGGRVVDYTF. The CDR3 DNA is TGCAGCGTTGGGGGTCGGGTAGTTGACTACACCTTC. Supplemented by reference TRBV29-1 and TRBJ1-2, the full variable domain reads SAVISQKPSRDICQRGTSLTIQCQVDSQVTMMFWYRQQPGQSLTLIATANQGSEATYESGFVIDKFPISRPNLTFSTLTVSNMSPEDSSIYLCSVGGRVVDYTFGSGTRLTVV.

The sample holds a few counts of this clonotype. The chain carries TRBV6-1 and TRBJ2-5; the D gene could be TRBD1 or TRBD2 (5 bases each). CDR1 is MNHNS, CDR2 SASEGT, per germline. Trimming removed 10 bases from V and 1 base from J, with 10 bases in between. The CDR3 is made up of 12 amino acids. The DNA for the CDR3 is TGTGCCATGGGACGCAGCCAAGAGACCCAGTACTTC. It codes for CAMGRSQETQYF.

The V call is TRBV6-6, the J call TRBJ1-2; 7 nucleotides agree with TRBD1. V was clipped by 3 bases and J by 7 bases; unmatched bases: 5. CDR3 size: 13 residues. Germline values: CDR1 MNHNY, CDR2 SVGAGI (reference sequence). CDR3 in DNA: TGTGCCAGCAGTTATACAGGGGTGCCTGGCTACACCTTC. Translation gives CASSYTGVPGYTF.

This sequence joins TRBV5-1 and TRBJ2-5; no firm D call. Germline V gives CDR1 SGHRS, CDR2 YFSETQ. V was clipped by 0 bases and J by 3 bases, with 9 bases between them. This CDR3 is built from 14 residues. Here the CDR3 DNA reads TGCGCCAGCAGCTTGGTGTCAGCAGAAGAGACCCAGTACTTC. This encodes CASSLVSAEETQYF.

This clonotype was observed once. This rearrangement joins TRBV27 to TRBJ2-3; 8 bases fit TRBD2. CDR3 length: 14 residues. V lost 3 bases to trimming and J lost 3 bases; unmatched junction nucleotides: 2. Per germline, CDR1 MNHEY and CDR2 SMNVEV (reference sequence). CDR3 sequence (DNA): TGTGCCAGCAGTTTGCGGGGGGAGACAGATACGCAGTATTTT. This codes for CASSLRGETDTQYF.

The J gene is TRBJ2-2, the V gene TRBV12-5; a weak D match, TRBD1 (6 bases). Germline V gives CDR1 LGHNT, CDR2 FRNRAP. The CDR3 sequence is 14 residues long. Trimming stripped 6 bases from V and 2 bases from J, with 10 bases between. The DNA of the CDR3 is TGTGCTAGTGGCTGGGACACCAACACCGGGGAGCTGTTTTTT. This codes for CASGWDTNTGELFF. Full variable domain (remainder filled in from reference TRBV12-5 and TRBJ2-2): DARVTQTPRHKVTEMGQEVTMRCQPILGHNTVFWYRQTMMQGLELLAYFRNRAPLDDSGMPKDRFSAEMPDATLATLKIQPSEPRDSAVYFCASGWDTNTGELFFGEGSRLTVL.

Only a few counts were recorded for this clonotype. The V call is TRBV6-6, the J call TRBJ2-7; D gene uncertain. Per germline, CDR1 MNHNY and CDR2 SVGAGI (reference sequence). The CDR3 sequence is 12 residues long. Between the trimmed V and J ends, which lost 4 bases and 4 bases, there was a span of 8 bases. The CDR3: CASSSENYEQYF. The DNA for the CDR3 is TGTGCCAGCAGTTCGGAAAATTACGAGCAGTACTTC.

V gene TRBV4-1 combines with J gene TRBJ2-1, with 15 bases matching TRBD2. CDR3 length: 16 amino acids. The ends lost 4 bases at V and 8 bases at J; junction bases unmatched: 6. Germline-derived CDR1 and CDR2 are MGHRA and YSYEKL. The CDR3 protein is CASSRGLAGGQHEQFF. CDR3 nucleotide sequence: TGCGCCAGCAGCCGAGGACTAGCGGGGGGGCAGCATGAGCAGTTCTTC.

The rearrangement joins TRBV20-1 to TRBJ1-1, with D unclear. The CDR3 covers 15 residues. V was cut by 0 bases and J by 0 bases, with 11 bases left in between. From germline, CDR1 is DFQATT and CDR2 SNEGSKA (reference sequence). DNA of the CDR3: TGCAGTGCTAGAGAACTCAGAGACATGAACACTGAAGCTTTCTTT. Translated, it gives CSARELRDMNTEAFF.

The chain joins TRBV7-2 to TRBJ2-7, with TRBD2 matching over 8 bases. V shed 4 bases, J shed 4 bases, and the junction held 6 bases outside the gene matches. Germline V CDR1 and CDR2: SGHTA, FQGNSA. CDR3 length: 14 residues. CDR3 sequence: CASSSRAGAYEQYF. For the CDR3, the DNA is TGTGCCAGCAGCTCTAGAGCGGGAGCTTACGAGCAGTACTTC.

The chain has TRBV12-3 or TRBV12-4 and TRBJ2-1; the D is unclear. This CDR3 has 14 residues. Trimming stripped 0 bases from V and 9 bases from J, with 12 bases between. CDR3 sequence: CASSLAGQMGEQFF. CDR3 coding DNA: TGTGCCAGCAGTTTAGCGGGCCAAATGGGTGAGCAGTTCTTC.

This clonotype was seen more than once but under ten times. V is TRBV20-1 and J is TRBJ2-3; D is unresolved. CDR1 is DFQATT and CDR2 is SNEGSKA in the germline V gene (reference sequence). The CDR3 has 13 amino acids. The V end was cut by 2 bases, the J end by 2 bases, with 8 bases between. CDR3 protein: CSARLSDTDTQYF. In DNA form, the CDR3 reads TGCAGTGCTAGATTGTCTGACACAGATACGCAGTATTTT.

This chain joins TRBV20-1 and TRBJ1-1; TRBD1 might be the D (6 bases). CDR1 is DFQATT, CDR2 SNEGSKA, per germline (reference sequence). V lost 4 bases and J 8 bases, leaving 17 bases between the germline ends. This CDR3 is built from 13 residues. The CDR3 DNA follows: TGCAGTGCTAACCCGGTTCGGACAGCCGAAGCTTTCTTT. Residues: CSANPVRTAEAFF.

CDR3 nucleotide sequence: TGTGCCAGCAGCTTTAAAAGGGGGCATTTCAGCACAGATACGCAGTATTTT. It yields the protein CASSFKRGHFSTDTQYF. The chain carries TRBV5-6 and TRBJ2-3; 7 nucleotides agree with TRBD1. This CDR3 contains 17 residues. The trim removed 2 bases at V and 0 bases at J, leaving 9 bases unmatched. Germline V gene lookup returns CDR1 SGHDT and CDR2 YYEEEE.

The CDR3 sequence: CSAGWLASGRGRNEQFF. DNA of the CDR3: TGCAGTGCTGGGTGGTTGGCTAGCGGTCGAGGTAGAAATGAGCAGTTCTTC. The V and J genes are TRBV20-1 and TRBJ2-1; 7 bases match TRBD2. CDR1 and CDR2 (germline): DFQATT, SNEGSKA (reference sequence). There are 17 residues in the CDR3. V lost 5 bases and J lost 7; bases outside the gene matches: 20.

This clonotype has just one count. The rearrangement links TRBV6-4 to TRBJ1-4, with D maybe TRBD1 (5 bases). V lost 5 bases to trimming and J lost 5 bases, with 15 bases between them. Germline V gene lookup returns CDR1 MRHNA and CDR2 SNTAGT. The CDR3 has 15 residues. DNA for the CDR3: TGTGCCAGCAGTCCCGGGCAGGGCCCGAATGAAAAACTGTTTTTT. This codes for CASSPGQGPNEKLFF.

V usage is TRBV15 and J usage is TRBJ2-1; TRBD1 matches at 9 bases. The CDR3 contains 16 residues. V gave up 2 bases and J gave up 8 bases; unmatched junction bases: 10. Germline V CDR1 and CDR2: LNHNV, YYDKDF (reference sequence). The CDR3 DNA sequence: TGTGCCACCAGCAGACGTCCCGGGACAGGGATCCATGAGCAGTTCTTC. It is translated as CATSRRPGTGIHEQFF.

This clonotype was picked up a small number of times. The genes are TRBV7-2 and TRBJ2-2; D is perhaps TRBD2 (6 bases). The CDR3 covers 18 residues. V was clipped by 3 bases and J by 2 bases, with 19 bases between them. Per germline, CDR1 SGHTA and CDR2 FQGNSA. This CDR3 is CASSFSGFTYVNTGELFF. CDR3 in DNA: TGTGCCAGCAGCTTTAGCGGATTCACATACGTCAACACCGGGGAGCTGTTTTTT.